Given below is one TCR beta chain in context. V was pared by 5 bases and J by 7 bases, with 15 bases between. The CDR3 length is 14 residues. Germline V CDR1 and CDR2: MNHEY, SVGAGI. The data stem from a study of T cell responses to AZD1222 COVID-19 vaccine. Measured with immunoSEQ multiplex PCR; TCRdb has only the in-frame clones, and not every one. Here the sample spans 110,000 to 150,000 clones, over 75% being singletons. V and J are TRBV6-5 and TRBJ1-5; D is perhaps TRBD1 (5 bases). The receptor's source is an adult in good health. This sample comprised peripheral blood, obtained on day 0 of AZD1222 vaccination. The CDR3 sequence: CASSPQGNRQPQHF. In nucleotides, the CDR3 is TGTGCCAGCAGTCCCCAGGGTAATCGACAGCCCCAGCATTTT.